These 11 T cell receptor beta chains came from one sample sequenced in a study of T cells expressing NK-cell markers. Reanalyzing the 5' RACE reads, TCRdb keeps one entry per CDR3 protein, without DNA. Recorded for this sample: about 390,000 distinct CDR3 sequences. The sequenced sample consisted of blood T cells: a sorted CD56 or NKG2C T cell subset, CD4+ or CD8+ T cells, or bulk PBMC T cells (not recorded which). These receptors were obtained from a woman aged 45-60 years in good health.

V and J are TRBV11-2 and TRBJ2-5; TCRdb returns TRBD2, unconfirmable since there is no DNA. The length of the CDR3 is 13 residues. The germline V gene encodes CDR1 SGHAT and CDR2 FQNNGV. The CDR3 reads CASRSRGYETQYF.

This chain links TRBV4-1 with TRBJ1-5; the D call from TCRdb, TRBD1, cannot be confirmed without DNA. The CDR3 is 17 amino acids. The V gene's germline CDR1 is MGHRA and CDR2 YSYEKL. Here the CDR3 reads CASSQPADRDGNQPQHF.

The chain employs TRBV5-1 and TRBJ1-2; the D call from TCRdb, TRBD1, cannot be confirmed without DNA. Germline CDR1 and CDR2: SGHRS and YFSETQ. CDR3 length equals 16 residues. The chain's CDR3 is CASSLGTGSINYGYTF.

The chain is built from TRBV5-1 and TRBJ2-3. CDR3 length: 13 residues. Germline values: CDR1 SGHRS, CDR2 YFSETQ. Here the CDR3 reads CASGGGMTDTQYF. Full variable domain (rest looked up from reference TRBV5-1 and TRBJ2-3): KAGVTQTPRYLIKTRGQQVTLSCSPISGHRSVSWYQQTPGQGLQFLFEYFSETQRNKGNFPGRFSGRQFSNSRSEMNVSTLELGDSALYLCASGGGMTDTQYFGPGTRLTVL.

V usage is TRBV9 and J usage is TRBJ2-7; TCRdb names TRBD1, which stays unverified in the absence of DNA. The CDR3 is made up of 15 amino acids. Germline-derived CDR1 and CDR2 are SGDLS and YYNGEE. CDR3 loop: CASSLGQGNSYEQYF.

The V call is TRBV15, the J call TRBJ2-4; TCRdb designates TRBD1, a call that cannot be tested without DNA. The CDR3 sequence is 13 residues long. Germline V gene sequence: CDR1 LNHNV, CDR2 YYDKDF (reference sequence). This CDR3 reads CATSREVRGFQYF.

J is TRBJ1-2 and V is TRBV5-1; TCRdb indicates TRBD1, and absent DNA this call remains unverified. Germline V gene data show CDR1 as SGHRS and CDR2 as YFSETQ. The CDR3 covers 13 residues. CDR3 amino acids: CASSSWTGNGYTF.

The chain carries TRBV24-1 and TRBJ2-1; with no DNA, the TCRdb D assignment of TRBD2 cannot be verified. Germline V gives CDR1 KGHDR, CDR2 SFDVKD. The CDR3 runs 13 residues. CDR3: CATESPSYNEQFF.

The chain is built from TRBV5-6 and TRBJ2-2. Germline-derived CDR1 and CDR2 are SGHDT and YYEEEE. The CDR3 runs 14 residues. The CDR3 sequence is CASNDKILTGELFF. Complete variable domain (other parts from reference TRBV5-6 and TRBJ2-2): DAGVTQSPTHLIKTRGQQVTLRCSPKSGHDTVSWYQQALGQGPQFIFQYYEEEERQRGNFPDRFSGHQFPNYSSELNVNALLLGDSALYLCASNDKILTGELFFGEGSRLTVL.

The chain employs TRBV15 and TRBJ2-2; TCRdb picks TRBD2, but there is no DNA to check that call. Germline V CDR1 and CDR2: LNHNV, YYDKDF (reference sequence). The CDR3 is made up of 16 amino acids. This CDR3 reads CATSTTLAGDTGELFF.

The chain employs TRBV28 and TRBJ2-1; with no DNA, the TCRdb D assignment of TRBD2 cannot be verified. Germline V gene data show CDR1 as MDHEN and CDR2 as SYDVKM. This CDR3 spans 16 amino acids. CDR3 amino acids: CASSARGSGRRDEQFF.